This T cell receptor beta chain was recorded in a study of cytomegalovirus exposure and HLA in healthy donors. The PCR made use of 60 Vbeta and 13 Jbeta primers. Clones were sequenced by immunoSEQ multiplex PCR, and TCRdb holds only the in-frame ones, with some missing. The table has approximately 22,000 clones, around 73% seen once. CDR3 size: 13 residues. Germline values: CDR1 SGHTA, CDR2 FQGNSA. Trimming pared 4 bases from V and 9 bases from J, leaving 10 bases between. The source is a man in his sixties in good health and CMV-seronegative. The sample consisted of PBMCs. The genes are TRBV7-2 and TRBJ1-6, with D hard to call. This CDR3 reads CASSSQMSSPLHF. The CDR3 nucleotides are TGTGCCAGCAGCTCCCAAATGAGTTCACCCCTCCACTTT.